The rows below give T cell receptor beta chains drawn from one sample of a study of blood T cell repertoires in COVID-19. The assay was immunoSEQ multiplex PCR, and TCRdb's table has in-frame clones only and misses some. The table shows roughly 440,000 clones, with approximately 88% occurring only once. The sequencing input was peripheral blood. These receptor sequences come from a woman in her forties or fifties with COVID-19, enrolled during active disease. The conserved cysteine and the conserved F or W are not part of the CDR3 here. Size is stated for part of the rows, as once, few or many counts, or as a class when the clone is expanded.

J: TRBJ1-1; V: TRBV3-1/TRBV3-2; size: -; CDR3: ASSQGRSGSTEAF
J: TRBJ2-6; V: TRBV28; size: -; CDR3: ATGTGVSGANVLT
J: TRBJ2-2; V: TRBV3-1/TRBV3-2; size: -; CDR3: ASSQGGESGELF
J: TRBJ2-7; V: TRBV14; size: -; CDR3: ASSQGGYEQY
J: TRBJ1-2; V: TRBV27; size: -; CDR3: ASSLSTGTGSGYT
J: TRBJ1-6; V: TRBV11-2; size: -; CDR3: ASSFSQGVYISPLH
J: TRBJ2-5; V: TRBV28; size: -; CDR3: ASSRPSPWTGRETQY
J: TRBJ1-4; V: TRBV6-1; size: -; CDR3: ASSDQRQGGKLF
J: TRBJ1-3; V: TRBV7-9; size: few; CDR3: ASQGAGNTIY
J: TRBJ1-2; V: TRBV11-2; size: -; CDR3: ASSPTSPPGDGYT
J: TRBJ2-1; V: TRBV11-3; size: -; CDR3: ASSLAASGGSSYNEQF
J: TRBJ2-1; V: TRBV14; size: -; CDR3: ASSPNRGQQF
J: TRBJ2-7; V: TRBV12-3/TRBV12-4; size: -; CDR3: ASSATVYEQY
J: TRBJ1-5; V: TRBV27; size: -; CDR3: ASRAPSGTGGGQPQH
J: TRBJ2-1; V: TRBV11-3; size: -; CDR3: ASSLWGQGDEQF
J: TRBJ2-3; V: TRBV19; size: -; CDR3: ASSIHRGEGSGTDTQY
J: TRBJ1-1; V: TRBV20-1; size: -; CDR3: SARRVEAF
J: TRBJ2-2; V: TRBV6-5; size: -; CDR3: ASSYGPNTGELF
J: TRBJ1-3; V: TRBV6-5; size: -; CDR3: ASGTNRDAGNTIY
J: TRBJ2-7; V: TRBV4-2; size: -; CDR3: ASSPRGYEQH
J: TRBJ2-6; V: TRBV5-1; size: -; CDR3: ASSLKGVSGANVLT
J: TRBJ2-7; V: TRBV11-3; size: -; CDR3: ASSLGGQYEQY
J: TRBJ1-1; V: TRBV30; size: -; CDR3: AWSVMGTGILHGAF
J: TRBJ2-5; V: TRBV9; size: -; CDR3: ASSVSGGGTLIQQETQY
J: TRBJ1-3; V: TRBV6-1; size: -; CDR3: ASSEAGQVDPSSGNTIY
J: TRBJ1-3; V: TRBV19; size: -; CDR3: ASTAGGLSGNTIY
J: TRBJ2-1; V: TRBV5-1; size: -; CDR3: ASSLTSFDEQF
J: TRBJ1-1; V: TRBV7-3; size: -; CDR3: ASSFPPQTGEGTEAF
J: TRBJ2-1; V: TRBV11-3; size: -; CDR3: ASSLVSAGLGNEQF
J: TRBJ1-6; V: TRBV10-2; size: -; CDR3: ASCPMANNSPLH
J: TRBJ1-5; V: TRBV28; size: -; CDR3: ASSPGGVGQPQH
J: TRBJ2-3; V: TRBV5-1; size: -; CDR3: ASRLTGIADTQY
J: TRBJ2-1; V: TRBV5-4; size: -; CDR3: ASSLGGAPYNEQF
J: TRBJ2-6; V: TRBV4-1; size: -; CDR3: ASSQDRTSGGLISGANVLT
J: TRBJ2-1; V: TRBV10-3; size: -; CDR3: AISGTSGGDNEQF
J: TRBJ1-2; V: TRBV12-3/TRBV12-4; size: -; CDR3: ASTGGNYGYT
J: TRBJ2-5; V: TRBV28; size: -; CDR3: ATQTGGRETQY
J: TRBJ1-2; V: TRBV30; size: -; CDR3: AWSVQGDYGYT
J: TRBJ1-1; V: TRBV29-1; size: -; CDR3: SVRTGQNTEAF
J: TRBJ2-5; V: TRBV2; size: once; CDR3: ASGKGLIQETQY
J: TRBJ2-3; V: TRBV6-2/TRBV6-3; size: -; CDR3: ASSYFWTSGGTDTQY
J: TRBJ1-2; V: TRBV30; size: -; CDR3: AWSKGIGPRTGAHYGYT
J: TRBJ1-6; V: TRBV21-1; size: once; CDR3: ASSKGHVVNRAVGSPLH
J: TRBJ1-2; V: TRBV7-8; size: -; CDR3: ASSPAPGVEYGYT
J: TRBJ2-7; V: TRBV7-9; size: -; CDR3: ASSPGTGIHHEQY
J: TRBJ1-2; V: TRBV5-6; size: -; CDR3: ASSWGGDGYT
J: TRBJ2-1; V: TRBV7-7; size: -; CDR3: ASSPPGAGGLNEQF
J: TRBJ2-3; V: TRBV10-1; size: -; CDR3: ASSRQQPTDTQY
J: TRBJ1-2; V: TRBV6-7; size: -; CDR3: ASSPIFGTGGNGYT
J: TRBJ1-2; V: TRBV3-1/TRBV3-2; size: -; CDR3: ASSHAGGDYGYT
J: TRBJ2-2; V: TRBV27; size: few; CDR3: ASSLGAILTTGELF
J: TRBJ1-1; V: TRBV27; size: -; CDR3: ASRELPYRVNTEAF
J: TRBJ2-3; V: TRBV19; size: -; CDR3: ASSTSGGGDTQY
J: TRBJ2-1; V: TRBV6-2/TRBV6-3; size: -; CDR3: ASSYIGTGDEQF
J: TRBJ1-2; V: TRBV7-2; size: -; CDR3: ASSPRRYEINYGYT